This TCR beta chain was identified during a study of T cell responses to AZD1222 COVID-19 vaccine. With regard to this clone: Its antigen is not identified.

Study-wide results and limits: Baseline antibody screening turned up just six or seven seropositive AZD1222 recipients. Mapped onto spike, vaccine-associated CD4 TCRs spanned it and were dominant at 160-218 and 743-854. Donors in the cohort were predominantly white British and more often female, and clonal diversity was possibly underestimated. Two doses of AZD1222 preceded a rise in Spike-specific TCR breadth and depth.

Some clones are missing from TCRdb's copy, which holds only in-frame ones; the method was immunoSEQ multiplex PCR. This repertoire shows around 78,000 clones, 90% to 95% found once; its top ten account for roughly 4.5%. The germline V gene has CDR1 SGHDN and CDR2 FVKESK. Trimming took 2 bases from V and 8 from J, leaving 12 bases between them. CDR3 size: 14 residues. The specimen comprised peripheral blood, sampled on day 0 of MenACWY control vaccination. The TCR comes from an adult in good health. The chain links TRBV14 to TRBJ2-2, with a tentative D call TRBD1 (5 bases). The CDR3 loop reads CASSQRQGPGELFF. The CDR3 DNA reads TGTGCCAGCAGCCAAAGGCAGGGCCCAGGGGAGCTGTTTTTT.